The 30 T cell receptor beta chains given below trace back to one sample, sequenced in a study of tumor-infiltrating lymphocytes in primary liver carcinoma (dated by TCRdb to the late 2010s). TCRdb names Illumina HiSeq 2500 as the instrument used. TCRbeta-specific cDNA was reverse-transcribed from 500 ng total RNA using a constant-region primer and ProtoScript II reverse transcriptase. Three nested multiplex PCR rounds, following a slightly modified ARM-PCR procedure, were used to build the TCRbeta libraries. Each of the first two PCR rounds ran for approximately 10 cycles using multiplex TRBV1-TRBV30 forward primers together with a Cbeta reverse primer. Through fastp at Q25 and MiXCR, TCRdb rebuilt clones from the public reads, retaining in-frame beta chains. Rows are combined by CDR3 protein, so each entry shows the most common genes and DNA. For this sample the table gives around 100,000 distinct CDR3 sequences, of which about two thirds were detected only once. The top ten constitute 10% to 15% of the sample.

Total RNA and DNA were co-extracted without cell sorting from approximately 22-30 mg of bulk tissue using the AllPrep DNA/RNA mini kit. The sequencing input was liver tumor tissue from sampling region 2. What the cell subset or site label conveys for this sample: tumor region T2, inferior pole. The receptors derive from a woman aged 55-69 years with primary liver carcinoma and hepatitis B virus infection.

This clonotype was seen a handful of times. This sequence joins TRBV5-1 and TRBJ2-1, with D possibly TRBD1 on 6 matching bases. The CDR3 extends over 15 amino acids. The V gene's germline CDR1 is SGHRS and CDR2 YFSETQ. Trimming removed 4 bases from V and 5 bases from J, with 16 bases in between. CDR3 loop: CASSIAGGKDNEQFF. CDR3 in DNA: TGCGCCAGCAGCATCGCTGGGGGCAAGGACAATGAGCAGTTCTTC. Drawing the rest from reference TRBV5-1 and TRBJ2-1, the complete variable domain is KAGVTQTPRYLIKTRGQQVTLSCSPISGHRSVSWYQQTPGQGLQFLFEYFSETQRNKGNFPGRFSGRQFSNSRSEMNVSTLELGDSALYLCASSIAGGKDNEQFFGPGTRLTVL.

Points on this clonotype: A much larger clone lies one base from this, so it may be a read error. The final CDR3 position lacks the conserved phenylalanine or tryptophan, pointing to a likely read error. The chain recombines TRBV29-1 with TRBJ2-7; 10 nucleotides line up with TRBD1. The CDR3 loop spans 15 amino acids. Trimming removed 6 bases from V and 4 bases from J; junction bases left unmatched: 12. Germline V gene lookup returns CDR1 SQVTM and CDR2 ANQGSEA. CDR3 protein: CSVSSPGQGIYEQYL. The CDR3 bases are TGCAGCGTCTCCTCTCCGGGACAGGGGATTTACGAGCAGTACCTC.

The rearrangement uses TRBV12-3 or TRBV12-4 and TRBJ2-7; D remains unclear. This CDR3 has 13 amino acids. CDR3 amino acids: CVNSLKSSYEQYF. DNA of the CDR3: TGTGTCAACAGTTTAAAGAGCTCCTACGAGCAGTACTTC.

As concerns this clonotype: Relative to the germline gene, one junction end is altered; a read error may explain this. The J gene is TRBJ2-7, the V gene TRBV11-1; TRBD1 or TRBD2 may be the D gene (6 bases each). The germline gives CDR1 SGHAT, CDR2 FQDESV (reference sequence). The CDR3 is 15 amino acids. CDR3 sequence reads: CASTPRTAGLRGQYF. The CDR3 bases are TGTGCCAGCACCCCTCGGACAGCAGGACTACGCGGGCAGTATTTC.

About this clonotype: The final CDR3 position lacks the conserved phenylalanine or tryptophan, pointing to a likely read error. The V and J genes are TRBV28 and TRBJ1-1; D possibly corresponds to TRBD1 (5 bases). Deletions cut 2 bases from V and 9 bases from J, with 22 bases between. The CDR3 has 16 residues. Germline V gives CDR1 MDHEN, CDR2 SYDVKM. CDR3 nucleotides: TGTGCCAGCAGTTTACGTGGCGGTCGCGGGGGGACTAAAGCTTTCTCT. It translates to CASSLRGGRGGTKAFS.

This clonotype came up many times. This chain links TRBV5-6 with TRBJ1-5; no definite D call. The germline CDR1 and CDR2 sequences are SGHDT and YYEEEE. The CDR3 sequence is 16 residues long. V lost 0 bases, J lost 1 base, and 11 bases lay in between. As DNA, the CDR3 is TGTGCCAGCAGCTTGGGACCCGGGAACAGCAATCAGCCCCAGCATTTT. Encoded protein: CASSLGPGNSNQPQHF. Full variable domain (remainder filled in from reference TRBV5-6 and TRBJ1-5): DAGVTQSPTHLIKTRGQQVTLRCSPKSGHDTVSWYQQALGQGPQFIFQYYEEEERQRGNFPDRFSGHQFPNYSSELNVNALLLGDSALYLCASSLGPGNSNQPQHFGDGTRLSIL.

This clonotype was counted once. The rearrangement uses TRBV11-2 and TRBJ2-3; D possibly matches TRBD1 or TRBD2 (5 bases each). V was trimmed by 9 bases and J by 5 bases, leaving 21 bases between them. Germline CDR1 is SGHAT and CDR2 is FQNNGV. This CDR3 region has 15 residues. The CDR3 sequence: CASSLGASGGDTQYF. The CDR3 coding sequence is TGTGCCAGTAGCCTCGGGGCGAGTGGTGGAGATACGCAGTATTTT.

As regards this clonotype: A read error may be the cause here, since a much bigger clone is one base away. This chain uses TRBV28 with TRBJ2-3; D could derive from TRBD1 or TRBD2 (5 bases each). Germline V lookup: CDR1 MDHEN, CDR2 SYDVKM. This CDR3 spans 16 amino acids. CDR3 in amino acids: CASSLVLVSDTGTQYF. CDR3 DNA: TGTGCCAGCAGTCTAGTACTAGTATCGGACACAGGTACGCAGTATTTT.

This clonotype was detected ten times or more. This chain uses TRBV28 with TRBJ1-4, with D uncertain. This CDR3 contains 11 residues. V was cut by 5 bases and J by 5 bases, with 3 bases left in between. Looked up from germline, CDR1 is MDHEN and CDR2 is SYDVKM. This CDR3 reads CASSQNEKLFF. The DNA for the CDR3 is TGTGCCAGCAGTCAAAATGAAAAACTGTTTTTT.

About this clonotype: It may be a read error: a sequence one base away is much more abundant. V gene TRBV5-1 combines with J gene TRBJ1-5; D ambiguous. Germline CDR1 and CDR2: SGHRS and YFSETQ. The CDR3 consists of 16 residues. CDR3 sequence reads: CASSLGTDYSNQSQHF. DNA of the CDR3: TGCGCCAGCAGCTTGGGTACAGATTATAGCAATCAGTCCCAGCATTTT.

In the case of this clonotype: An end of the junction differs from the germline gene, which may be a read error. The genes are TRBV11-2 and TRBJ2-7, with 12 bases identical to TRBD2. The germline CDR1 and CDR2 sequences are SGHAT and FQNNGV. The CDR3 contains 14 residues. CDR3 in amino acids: CARSSTSGSYEQYF. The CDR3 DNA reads TGTGCCAGGAGCTCGACTAGCGGGAGTTACGAGCAATACTTC.

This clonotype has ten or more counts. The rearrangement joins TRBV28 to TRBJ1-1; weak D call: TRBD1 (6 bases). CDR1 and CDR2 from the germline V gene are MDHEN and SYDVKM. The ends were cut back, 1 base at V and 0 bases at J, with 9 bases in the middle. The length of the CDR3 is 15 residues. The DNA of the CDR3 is TGTGCCAGCAGTTTATCGGGGGACATGAACACTGAAGCTTTCTTT. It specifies CASSLSGDMNTEAFF.

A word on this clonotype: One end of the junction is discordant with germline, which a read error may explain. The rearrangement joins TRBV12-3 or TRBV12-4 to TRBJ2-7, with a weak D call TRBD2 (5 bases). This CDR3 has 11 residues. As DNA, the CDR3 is TGTACCAGCAGCCCCGGACTCGAGCAGTACTTC. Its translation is CTSSPGLEQYF.

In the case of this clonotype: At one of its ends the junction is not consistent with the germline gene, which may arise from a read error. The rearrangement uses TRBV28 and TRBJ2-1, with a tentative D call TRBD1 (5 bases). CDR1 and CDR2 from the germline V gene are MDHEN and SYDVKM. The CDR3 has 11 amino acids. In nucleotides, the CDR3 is TGTGCCAGCAGCAGGGTCAATGATCAGTTCTTC. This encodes CASSRVNDQFF.

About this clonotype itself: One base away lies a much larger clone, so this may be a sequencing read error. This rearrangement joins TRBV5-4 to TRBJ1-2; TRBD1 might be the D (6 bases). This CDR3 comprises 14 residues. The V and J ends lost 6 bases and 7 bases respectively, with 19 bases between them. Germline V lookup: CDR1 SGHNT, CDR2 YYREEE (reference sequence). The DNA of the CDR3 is TGTGCCAGCAACCCAGTGGGGGCAGGGGTTGGCTACACCTTC. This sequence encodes CASNPVGAGVGYTF.

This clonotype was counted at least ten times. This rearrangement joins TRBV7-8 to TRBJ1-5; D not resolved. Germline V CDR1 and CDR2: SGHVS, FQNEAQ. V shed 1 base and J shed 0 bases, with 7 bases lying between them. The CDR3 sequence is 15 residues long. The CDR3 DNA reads TGTGCCAGCAGCTTAGGTGGGAATAGCAATCAGCCCCAGCATTTT. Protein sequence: CASSLGGNSNQPQHF.

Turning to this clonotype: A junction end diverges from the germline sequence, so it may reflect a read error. DNA for the CDR3: TGTACCAGCAGCTTAGATCCAGGGGCAGGAACTGAAACTTTCTTT. Amino acids: CTSSLDPGAGTETFF. This chain uses TRBV11-2 with TRBJ1-1; D perhaps matches TRBD1 (6 bases). The CDR3 has 15 residues. Germline CDR1 SGHAT, CDR2 FQNNGV.

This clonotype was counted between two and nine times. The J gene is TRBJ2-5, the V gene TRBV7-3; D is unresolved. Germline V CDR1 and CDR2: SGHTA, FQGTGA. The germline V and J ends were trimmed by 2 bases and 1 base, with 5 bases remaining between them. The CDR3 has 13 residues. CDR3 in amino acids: CASSLWVQETQYF. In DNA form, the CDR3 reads TGTGCCAGCAGCTTATGGGTCCAAGAGACCCAGTACTTC.

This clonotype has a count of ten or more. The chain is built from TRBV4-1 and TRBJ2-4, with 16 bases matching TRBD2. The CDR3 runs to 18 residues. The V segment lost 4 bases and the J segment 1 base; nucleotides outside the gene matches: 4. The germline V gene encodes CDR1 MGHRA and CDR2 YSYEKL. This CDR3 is CASSLGLAGGPAKNIQYF. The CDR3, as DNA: TGCGCCAGCAGCCTGGGACTAGCGGGAGGGCCGGCCAAAAACATTCAGTACTTC.

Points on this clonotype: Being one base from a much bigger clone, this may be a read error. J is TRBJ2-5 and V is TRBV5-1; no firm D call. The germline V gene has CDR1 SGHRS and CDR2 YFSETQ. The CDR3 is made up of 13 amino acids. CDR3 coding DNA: TGCGCCAGCAGCTTGGGGCCCCAAGAGAACCAGTACTTC. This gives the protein CASSLGPQENQYF.

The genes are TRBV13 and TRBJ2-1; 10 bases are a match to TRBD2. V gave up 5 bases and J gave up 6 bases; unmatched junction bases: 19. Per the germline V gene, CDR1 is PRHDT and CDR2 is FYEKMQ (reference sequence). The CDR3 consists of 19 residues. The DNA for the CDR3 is TGTGCCAGCAGCCCGGGACCAGCGGGAGGGCCAAGTAGCATCAATGAGCAGTTCTTC. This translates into CASSPGPAGGPSSINEQFF.

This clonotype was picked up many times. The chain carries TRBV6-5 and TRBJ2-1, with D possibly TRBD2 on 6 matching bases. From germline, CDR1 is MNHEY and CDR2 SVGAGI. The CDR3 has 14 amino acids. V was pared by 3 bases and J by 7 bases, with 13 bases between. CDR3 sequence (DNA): TGTGCCAGCAGTTATTTTGGAGGGGAGAATGAGCAGTTCTTC. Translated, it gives CASSYFGGENEQFF.

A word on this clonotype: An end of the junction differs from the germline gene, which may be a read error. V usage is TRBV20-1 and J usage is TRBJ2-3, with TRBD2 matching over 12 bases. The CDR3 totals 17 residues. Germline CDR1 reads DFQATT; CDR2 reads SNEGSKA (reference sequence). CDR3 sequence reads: CSARDATSGSITDTQFF. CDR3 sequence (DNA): TGCAGTGCTAGAGATGCGACTAGCGGGAGTATAACAGATACGCAGTTTTTT.

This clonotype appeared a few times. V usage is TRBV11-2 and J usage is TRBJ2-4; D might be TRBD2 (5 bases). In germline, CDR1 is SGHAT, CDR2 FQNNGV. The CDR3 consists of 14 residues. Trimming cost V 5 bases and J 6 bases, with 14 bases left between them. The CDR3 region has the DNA TGTGCCAGCAGCCTAGGTCGAGAGGGAAACATTCAGTACTTC. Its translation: CASSLGREGNIQYF.

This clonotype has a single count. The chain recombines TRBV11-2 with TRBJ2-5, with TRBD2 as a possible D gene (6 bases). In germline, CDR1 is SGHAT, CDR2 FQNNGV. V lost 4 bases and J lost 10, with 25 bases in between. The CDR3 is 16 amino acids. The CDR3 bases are TGTGCCAGCAGCTACTCCCGTGGTACCGGGAGAGGGAACCAGTACTTC. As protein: CASSYSRGTGRGNQYF.

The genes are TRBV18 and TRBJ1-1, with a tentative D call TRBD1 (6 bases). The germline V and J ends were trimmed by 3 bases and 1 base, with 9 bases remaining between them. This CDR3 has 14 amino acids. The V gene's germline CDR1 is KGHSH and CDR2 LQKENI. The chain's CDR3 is CASSPADRNTEAFF. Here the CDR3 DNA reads TGTGCCAGCTCACCCGCGGACAGGAACACTGAAGCTTTCTTT.

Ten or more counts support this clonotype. The CDR3 DNA follows: TGCGCCAGCAGCTTACTAGCGGGCACACAAGAGACCCAGTACTTC. Amino acids: CASSLLAGTQETQYF. The chain recombines TRBV5-1 with TRBJ2-5; 9 nucleotides agree with TRBD2. The germline V gene encodes CDR1 SGHRS and CDR2 YFSETQ. V shed 2 bases and J 2 bases; nucleotides not matched to a gene: 4. This CDR3 has 15 amino acids.

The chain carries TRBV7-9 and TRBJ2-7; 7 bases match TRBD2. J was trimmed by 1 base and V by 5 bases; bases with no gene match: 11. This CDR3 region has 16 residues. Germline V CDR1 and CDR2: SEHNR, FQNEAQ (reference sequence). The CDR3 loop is CASSNKLAPGSYEQYF. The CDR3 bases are TGTGCCAGCAGCAATAAACTAGCGCCGGGATCCTACGAGCAGTACTTC.

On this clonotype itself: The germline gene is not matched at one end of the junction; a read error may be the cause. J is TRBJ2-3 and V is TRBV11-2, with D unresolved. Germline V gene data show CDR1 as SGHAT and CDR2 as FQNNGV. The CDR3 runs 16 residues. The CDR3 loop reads CTSSSTRLQKADTQYF. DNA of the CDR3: TGTACCAGCAGCTCAACCCGGTTACAAAAGGCAGATACGCAGTATTTT.

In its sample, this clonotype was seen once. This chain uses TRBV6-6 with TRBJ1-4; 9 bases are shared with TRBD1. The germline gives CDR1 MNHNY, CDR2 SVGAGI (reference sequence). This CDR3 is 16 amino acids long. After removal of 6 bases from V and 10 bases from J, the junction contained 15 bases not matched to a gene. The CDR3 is CASRQRGGDRVRKLFF. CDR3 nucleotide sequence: TGTGCCAGCAGACAACGGGGTGGGGACAGGGTTAGAAAACTGTTTTTT.